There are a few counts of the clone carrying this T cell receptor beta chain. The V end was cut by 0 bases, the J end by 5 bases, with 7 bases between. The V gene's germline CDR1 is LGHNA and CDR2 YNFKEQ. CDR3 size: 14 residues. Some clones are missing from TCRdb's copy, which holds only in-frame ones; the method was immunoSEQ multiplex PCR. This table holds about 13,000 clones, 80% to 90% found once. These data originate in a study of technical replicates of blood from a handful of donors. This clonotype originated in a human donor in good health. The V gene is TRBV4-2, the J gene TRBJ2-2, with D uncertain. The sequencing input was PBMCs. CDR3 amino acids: CASSQEGLTGELFF. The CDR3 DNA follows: TGTGCCAGCAGCCAAGAGGGCTTGACCGGGGAGCTGTTTTTT.